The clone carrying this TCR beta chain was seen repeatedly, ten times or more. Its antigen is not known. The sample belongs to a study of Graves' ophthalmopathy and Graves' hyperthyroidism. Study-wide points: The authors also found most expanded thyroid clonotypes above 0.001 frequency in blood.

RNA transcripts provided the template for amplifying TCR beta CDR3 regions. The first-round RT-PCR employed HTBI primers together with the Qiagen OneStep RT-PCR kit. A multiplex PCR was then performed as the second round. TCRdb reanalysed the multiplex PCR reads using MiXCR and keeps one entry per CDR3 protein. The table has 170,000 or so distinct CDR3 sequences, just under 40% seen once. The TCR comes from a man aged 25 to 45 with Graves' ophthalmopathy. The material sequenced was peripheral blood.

The CDR3 region has the DNA TGCGCCAGCAGCTTCCGATGGGAAACTGAAGCTTTCTTT. Translated, it gives CASSFRWETEAFF. The chain is built from TRBV5-1 and TRBJ1-1; D not resolved. Germline V gene lookup returns CDR1 SGHRS and CDR2 YFSETQ. This CDR3 spans 13 amino acids. V lost 2 bases to trimming and J lost 5 bases, with 10 bases between them.